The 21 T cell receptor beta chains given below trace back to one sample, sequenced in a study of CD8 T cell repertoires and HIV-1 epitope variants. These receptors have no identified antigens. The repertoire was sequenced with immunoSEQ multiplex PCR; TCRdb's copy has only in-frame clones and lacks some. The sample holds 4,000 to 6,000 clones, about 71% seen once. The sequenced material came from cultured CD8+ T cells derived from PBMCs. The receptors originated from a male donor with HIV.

DNA of the CDR3: TGTGCCAGCACCACCGGGACTAGCATGGGCAATGAGCAGTTCTTC. This sequence encodes CASTTGTSMGNEQFF. The chain couples TRBV28 to TRBJ2-1, with TRBD2 identical over 9 bases. CDR1 is MDHEN, CDR2 SYDVKM, per germline. J gave up 6 bases and V 7 bases, and 10 bases lay outside the gene matches. The CDR3 contains 15 residues.

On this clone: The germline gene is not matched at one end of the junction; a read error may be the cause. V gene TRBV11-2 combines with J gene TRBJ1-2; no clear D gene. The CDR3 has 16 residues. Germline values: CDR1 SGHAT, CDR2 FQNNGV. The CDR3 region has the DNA TGCGCCAGCAGCCAAGATCCCCCAGACTTGGACTATGGCTACACCTTC. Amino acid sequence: CASSQDPPDLDYGYTF.

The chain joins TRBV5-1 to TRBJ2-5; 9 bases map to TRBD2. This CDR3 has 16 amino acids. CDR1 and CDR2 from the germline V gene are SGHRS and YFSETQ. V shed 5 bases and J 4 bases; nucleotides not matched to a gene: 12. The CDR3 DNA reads TGCGCCAGCAGTTTTTATAGCGGGAGAAGGGGAGAGACCCAGTACTTC. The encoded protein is CASSFYSGRRGETQYF.

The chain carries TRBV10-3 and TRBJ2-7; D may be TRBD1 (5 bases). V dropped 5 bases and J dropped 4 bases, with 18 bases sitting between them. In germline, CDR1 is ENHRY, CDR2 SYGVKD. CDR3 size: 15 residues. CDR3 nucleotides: TGTGCCATCAGTAAAGAGGACACTAACAGTTACGAGCAGTACTTC. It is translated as CAISKEDTNSYEQYF.

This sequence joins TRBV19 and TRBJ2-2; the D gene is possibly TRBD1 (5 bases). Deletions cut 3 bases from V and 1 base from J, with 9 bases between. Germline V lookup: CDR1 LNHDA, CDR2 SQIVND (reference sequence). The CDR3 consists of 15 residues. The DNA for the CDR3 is TGTGCCAGTAGTATTTCGACAGTGAACACCGGGGAGCTGTTTTTT. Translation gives CASSISTVNTGELFF.

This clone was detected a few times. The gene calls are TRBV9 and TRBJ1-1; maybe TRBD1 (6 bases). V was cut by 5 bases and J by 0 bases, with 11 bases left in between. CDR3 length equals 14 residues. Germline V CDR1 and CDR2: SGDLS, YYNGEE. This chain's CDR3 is CASSRTGMNTEAFF. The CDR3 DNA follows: TGTGCCAGCAGTCGTACAGGGATGAACACTGAAGCTTTCTTT.

CDR3 sequence reads: CASSLRAGEQYF. Written as DNA, the CDR3 is TGTGCCAGCAGCTTACGAGCGGGCGAGCAGTACTTC. The chain uses TRBV5-8 and TRBJ2-7; TRBD2 might be the D (6 bases). CDR1 is SGHTS, CDR2 YDEGEE, per germline. Trimming took 2 bases from V and 6 from J, leaving 9 bases between them. The CDR3 consists of 12 residues.

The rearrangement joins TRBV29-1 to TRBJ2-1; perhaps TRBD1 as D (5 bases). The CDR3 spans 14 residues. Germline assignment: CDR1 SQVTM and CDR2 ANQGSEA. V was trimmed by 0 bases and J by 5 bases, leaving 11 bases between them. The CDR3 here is CSVEDQGTDNEQFF. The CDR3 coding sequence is TGCAGCGTTGAAGATCAGGGAACAGACAATGAGCAGTTCTTC.

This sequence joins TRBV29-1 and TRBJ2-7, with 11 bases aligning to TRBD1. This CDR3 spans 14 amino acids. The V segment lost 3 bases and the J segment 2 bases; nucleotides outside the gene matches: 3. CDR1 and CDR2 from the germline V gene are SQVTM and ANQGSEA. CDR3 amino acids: CSVDPGQGAYEQYF. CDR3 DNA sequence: TGCAGCGTTGATCCGGGACAGGGGGCCTACGAGCAGTACTTC.

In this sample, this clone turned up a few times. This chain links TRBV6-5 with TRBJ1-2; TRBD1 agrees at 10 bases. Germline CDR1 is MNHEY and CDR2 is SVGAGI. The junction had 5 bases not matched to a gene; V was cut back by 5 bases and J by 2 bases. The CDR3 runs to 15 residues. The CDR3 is CASSTRTGGNYGYTF. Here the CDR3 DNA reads TGTGCCAGCAGTACCCGGACAGGGGGGAACTATGGCTACACCTTC.

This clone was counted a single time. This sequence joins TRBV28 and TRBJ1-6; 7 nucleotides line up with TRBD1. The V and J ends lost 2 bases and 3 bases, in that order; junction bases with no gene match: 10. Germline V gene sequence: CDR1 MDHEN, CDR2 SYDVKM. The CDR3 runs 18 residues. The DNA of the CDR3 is TGTGCCAGCAGTTTAGGAACGCCCCGGGACAGCTATAATTCACCCCTCCACTTT. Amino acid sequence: CASSLGTPRDSYNSPLHF.

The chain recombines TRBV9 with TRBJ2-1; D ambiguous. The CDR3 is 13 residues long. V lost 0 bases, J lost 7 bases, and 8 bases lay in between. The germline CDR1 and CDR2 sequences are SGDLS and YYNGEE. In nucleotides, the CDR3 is TGTGCCAGCAGCGTAGAGAGTCGGAATGAGCAGTTCTTC. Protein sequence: CASSVESRNEQFF.

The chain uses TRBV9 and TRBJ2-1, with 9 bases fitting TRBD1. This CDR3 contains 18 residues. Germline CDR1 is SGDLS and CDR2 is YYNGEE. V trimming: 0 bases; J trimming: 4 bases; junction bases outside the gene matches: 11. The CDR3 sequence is CASSVVGGGQGSYNEQFF. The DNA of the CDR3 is TGTGCCAGCAGCGTAGTAGGTGGGGGACAGGGATCTTACAATGAGCAGTTCTTC.

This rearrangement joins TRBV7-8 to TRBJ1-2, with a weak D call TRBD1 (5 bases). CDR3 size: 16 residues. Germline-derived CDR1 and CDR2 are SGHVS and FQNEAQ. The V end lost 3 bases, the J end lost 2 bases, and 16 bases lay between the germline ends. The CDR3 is CASSFPRQGNNYGYTF. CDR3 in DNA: TGTGCCAGCAGCTTCCCCCGCCAGGGAAACAACTATGGCTACACCTTC. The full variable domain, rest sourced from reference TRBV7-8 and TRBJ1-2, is GAGVSQSPRYKVAKRGQDVALRCDPISGHVSLFWYQQALGQGPEFLTYFQNEAQLDKSGLPSDRFFAERPEGSVSTLKIQRTQQEDSAVYLCASSFPRQGNNYGYTFGSGTRLTVV.

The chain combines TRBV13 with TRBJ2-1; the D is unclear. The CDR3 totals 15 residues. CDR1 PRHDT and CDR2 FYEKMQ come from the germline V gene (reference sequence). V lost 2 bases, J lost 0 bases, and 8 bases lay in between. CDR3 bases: TGTGCCAGCAGCTTACCCCGGCGCTCCTACAATGAGCAGTTCTTC. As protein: CASSLPRRSYNEQFF. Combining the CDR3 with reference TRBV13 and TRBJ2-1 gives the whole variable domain AAGVIQSPRHLIKEKRETATLKCYPIPRHDTVYWYQQGPGQDPQFLISFYEKMQSDKGSIPDRFSAQQFSDYHSELNMSSLELGDSALYFCASSLPRRSYNEQFFGPGTRLTVL.

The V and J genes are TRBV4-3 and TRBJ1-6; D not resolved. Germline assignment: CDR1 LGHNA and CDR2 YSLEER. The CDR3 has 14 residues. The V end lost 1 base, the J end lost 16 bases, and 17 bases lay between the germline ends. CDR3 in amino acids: CASSQGDEGRPLHF. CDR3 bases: TGCGCCAGCAGCCAAGGAGATGAAGGGCGGCCTCTCCACTTT.

The DNA for the CDR3 is TGTGCCACCCAAGACCATACGAACACTGAAGCTTTCTTT. Translating it yields CATQDHTNTEAFF. The rearrangement uses TRBV10-3 and TRBJ1-1; no firm D call. V lost 10 bases and J lost 1, with 13 bases in between. Per germline, CDR1 ENHRY and CDR2 SYGVKD. The CDR3 is 13 residues long.

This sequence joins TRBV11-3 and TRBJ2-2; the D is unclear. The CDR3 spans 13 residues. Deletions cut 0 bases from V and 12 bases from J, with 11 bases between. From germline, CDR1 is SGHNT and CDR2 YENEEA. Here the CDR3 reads CASSLESSSKLFF. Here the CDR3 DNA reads TGTGCCAGCAGCTTAGAATCAAGTTCCAAGCTGTTTTTT.

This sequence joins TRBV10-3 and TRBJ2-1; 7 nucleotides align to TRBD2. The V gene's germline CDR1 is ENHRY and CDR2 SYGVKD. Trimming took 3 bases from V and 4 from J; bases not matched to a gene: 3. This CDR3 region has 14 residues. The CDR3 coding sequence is TGTGCCATCAGTGAAGGCGGGGGATACAATGAGCAGTTCTTC. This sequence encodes CAISEGGGYNEQFF.

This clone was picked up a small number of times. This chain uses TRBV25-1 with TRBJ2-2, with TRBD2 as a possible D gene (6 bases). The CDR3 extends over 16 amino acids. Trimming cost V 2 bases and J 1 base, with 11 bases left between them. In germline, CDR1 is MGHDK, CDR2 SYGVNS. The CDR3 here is CASSEVGLQNTGELFF. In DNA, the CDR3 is TGTGCCAGCAGTGAAGTGGGACTGCAGAACACCGGGGAGCTGTTTTTT.

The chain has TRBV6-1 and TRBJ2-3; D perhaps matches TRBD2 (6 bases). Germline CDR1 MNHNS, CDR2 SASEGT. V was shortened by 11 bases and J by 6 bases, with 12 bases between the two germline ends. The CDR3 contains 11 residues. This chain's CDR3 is CAGGWVDTQYF. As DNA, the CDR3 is TGTGCCGGGGGGTGGGTCGATACGCAGTATTTT.